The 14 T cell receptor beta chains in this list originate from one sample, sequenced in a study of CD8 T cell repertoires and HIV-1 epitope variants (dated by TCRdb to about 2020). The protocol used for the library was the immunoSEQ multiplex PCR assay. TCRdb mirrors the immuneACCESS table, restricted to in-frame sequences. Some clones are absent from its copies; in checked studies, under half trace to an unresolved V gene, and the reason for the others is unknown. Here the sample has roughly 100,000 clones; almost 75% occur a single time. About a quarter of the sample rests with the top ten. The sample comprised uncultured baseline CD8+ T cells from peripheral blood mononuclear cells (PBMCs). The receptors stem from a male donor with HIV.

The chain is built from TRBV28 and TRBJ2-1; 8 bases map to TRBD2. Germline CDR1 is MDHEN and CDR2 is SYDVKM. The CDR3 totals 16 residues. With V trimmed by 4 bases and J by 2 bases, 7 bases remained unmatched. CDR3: CASSSVVGGAYNEQFF. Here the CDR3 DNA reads TGTGCCAGCAGTTCCGTTGTCGGGGGGGCCTACAATGAGCAGTTCTTC.

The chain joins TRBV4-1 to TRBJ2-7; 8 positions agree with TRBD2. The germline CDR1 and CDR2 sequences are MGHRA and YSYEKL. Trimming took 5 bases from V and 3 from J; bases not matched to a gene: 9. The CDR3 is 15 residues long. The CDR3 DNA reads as TGCGCCAGCAGCTCAGCCCCGGGAGGGGGCTACGAGCAGTACTTC. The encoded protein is CASSSAPGGGYEQYF.

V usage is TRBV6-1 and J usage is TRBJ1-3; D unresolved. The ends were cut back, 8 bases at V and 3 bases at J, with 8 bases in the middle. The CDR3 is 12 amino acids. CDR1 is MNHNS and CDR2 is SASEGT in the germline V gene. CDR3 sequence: CASGSDGNTIYF. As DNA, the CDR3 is TGTGCCAGCGGCTCGGATGGAAACACCATATATTTT.

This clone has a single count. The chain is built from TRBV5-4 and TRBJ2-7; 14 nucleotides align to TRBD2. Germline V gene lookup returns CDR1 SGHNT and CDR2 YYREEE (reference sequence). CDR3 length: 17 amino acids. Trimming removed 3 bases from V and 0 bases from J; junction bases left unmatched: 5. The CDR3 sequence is CASSWGLAGVPSYEQYF. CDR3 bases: TGTGCCAGCAGCTGGGGACTAGCGGGAGTTCCCTCCTACGAGCAGTACTTC.

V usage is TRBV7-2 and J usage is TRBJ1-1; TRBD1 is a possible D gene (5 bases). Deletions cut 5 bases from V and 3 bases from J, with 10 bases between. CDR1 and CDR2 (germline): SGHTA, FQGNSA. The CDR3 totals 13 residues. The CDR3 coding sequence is TGTGCCAGCAGCCTTACCAGGGACACTGAAGCTTTCTTT. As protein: CASSLTRDTEAFF.

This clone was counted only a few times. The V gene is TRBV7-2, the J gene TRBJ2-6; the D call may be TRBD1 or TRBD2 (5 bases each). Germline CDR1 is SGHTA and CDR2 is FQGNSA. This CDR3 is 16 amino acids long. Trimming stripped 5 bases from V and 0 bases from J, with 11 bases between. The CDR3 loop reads CASSRDGTSGANVLTF. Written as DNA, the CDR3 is TGTGCCAGCAGCCGGGACGGTACCTCTGGGGCCAACGTCCTGACTTTC. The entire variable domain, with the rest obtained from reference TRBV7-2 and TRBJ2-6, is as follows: GAGVSQSPSNKVTEKGKDVELRCDPISGHTALYWYRQSLGQGLEFLIYFQGNSAPDKSGLPSDRFSAERTGGSVSTLTIQRTQQEDSAVYLCASSRDGTSGANVLTFGAGSRLTVL.

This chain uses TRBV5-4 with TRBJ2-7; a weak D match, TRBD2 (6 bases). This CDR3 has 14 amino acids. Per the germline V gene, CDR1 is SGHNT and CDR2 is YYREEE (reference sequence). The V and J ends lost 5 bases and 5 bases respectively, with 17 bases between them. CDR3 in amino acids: CASSPGSGLHEQYF. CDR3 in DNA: TGTGCCAGCAGTCCAGGTAGCGGACTCCACGAGCAGTACTTC.

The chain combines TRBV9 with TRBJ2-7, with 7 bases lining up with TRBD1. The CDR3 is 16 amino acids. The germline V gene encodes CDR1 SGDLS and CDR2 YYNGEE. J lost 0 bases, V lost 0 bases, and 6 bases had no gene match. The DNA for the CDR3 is TGTGCCAGCAGCGTAGGACAGGGTTCGAGCTCCTACGAGCAGTACTTC. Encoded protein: CASSVGQGSSSYEQYF.

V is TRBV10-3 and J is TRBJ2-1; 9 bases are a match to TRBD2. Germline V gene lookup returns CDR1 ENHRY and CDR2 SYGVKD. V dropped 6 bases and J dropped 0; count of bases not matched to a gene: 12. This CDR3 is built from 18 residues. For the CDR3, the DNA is TGTGCCATCAGGGGCGTAGCGGGGGCTCTTAGCTCCTACAATGAGCAGTTCTTC. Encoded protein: CAIRGVAGALSSYNEQFF.

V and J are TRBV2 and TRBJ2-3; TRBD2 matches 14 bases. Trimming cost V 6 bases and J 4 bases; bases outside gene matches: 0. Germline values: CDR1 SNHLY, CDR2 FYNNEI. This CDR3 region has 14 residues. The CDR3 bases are TGTGCCAGCAGGGGACTAGCGGGAGCAGATACGCAGTATTTT. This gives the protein CASRGLAGADTQYF.

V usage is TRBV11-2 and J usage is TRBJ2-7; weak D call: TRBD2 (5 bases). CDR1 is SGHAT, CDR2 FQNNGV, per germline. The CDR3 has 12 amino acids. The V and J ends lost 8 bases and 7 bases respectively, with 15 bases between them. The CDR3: CASGERGREQYF. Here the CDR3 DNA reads TGTGCCAGCGGGGAACGGGGTCGAGAGCAGTACTTC.

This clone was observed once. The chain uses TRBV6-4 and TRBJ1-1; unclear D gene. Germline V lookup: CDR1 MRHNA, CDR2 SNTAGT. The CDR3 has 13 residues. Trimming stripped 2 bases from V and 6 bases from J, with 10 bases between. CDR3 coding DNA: TGTGCCAGCAGTGACGACTCTGGCGCTGAAGCTTTCTTT. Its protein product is CASSDDSGAEAFF.

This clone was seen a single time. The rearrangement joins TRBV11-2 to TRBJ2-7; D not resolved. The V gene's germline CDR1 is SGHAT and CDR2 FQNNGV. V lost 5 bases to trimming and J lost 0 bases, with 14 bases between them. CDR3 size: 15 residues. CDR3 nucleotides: TGTGCCAGCAGCGAGTGGGGAAAATCCTCCTACGAGCAGTACTTC. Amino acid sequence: CASSEWGKSSYEQYF.

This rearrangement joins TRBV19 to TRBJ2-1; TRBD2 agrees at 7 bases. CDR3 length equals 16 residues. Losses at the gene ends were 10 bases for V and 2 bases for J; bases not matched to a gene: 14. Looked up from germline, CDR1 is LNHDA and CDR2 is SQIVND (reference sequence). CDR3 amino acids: CATSLGAGVTYNEQFF. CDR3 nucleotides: TGTGCCACCTCTCTTGGGGCGGGAGTAACCTACAATGAGCAGTTCTTC.